The clone carrying this TCR beta chain appeared many times. Germline CDR1 DFQATT, CDR2 SNEGSKA (reference sequence). V lost 3 bases and J lost 6, with 15 bases in between. The CDR3 runs to 14 residues. TCR beta CDR3 regions were amplified from RNA. HTBI primers were employed in a first-round RT-PCR of the TCR CDR3. TCRdb reprocessed the multiplex PCR reads via MiXCR and lists one record per CDR3 protein. The repertoire holds about 410,000 distinct CDR3 sequences, with approximately 14% as singletons. This record comes from a study of T cells in Graves' hyperthyroidism and ophthalmopathy. This chain joins TRBV20-1 and TRBJ2-1; D assignment may be TRBD1 or TRBD2 (6 bases each). The sequenced material came from blood. This clonotype was sampled from a woman in her twenties or thirties with Graves' ophthalmopathy. The CDR3 DNA follows: TGCAGTGCTAGCGGGGGCTTGGATTCCAATGAGCAGTTCTTC. It specifies CSASGGLDSNEQFF.